This passage covers 22 T cell receptor beta chains from one sample sequenced in a study of T cells in Graves' hyperthyroidism and ophthalmopathy (dated by TCRdb to between 2017 and 2020). Library generation was performed with multiplex PCR. The listed sequencing device is Illumina HiSeq 2000. TCR beta CDR3 regions were amplified from RNA transcripts. For the first round of RT-PCR on the TCR CDR3, the HTBI primer set was used together with the Qiagen OneStep RT-PCR kit. The public reads were reprocessed in TCRdb via fastp at Q25 and MiXCR, keeping in-frame beta chains. CDR3 protein duplicates are merged, each entry listing the most common genes and DNA. The sample table holds roughly 510,000 distinct CDR3 sequences, of which over 45% were seen once. Around 47% of the sample belongs to the ten largest clones. The material sequenced was peripheral blood or thyroid tissue (not recorded which). The receptors here all came from an adult woman with Graves' disease, either hyperthyroidism or ophthalmopathy (not recorded which).

The J gene is TRBJ2-1, the V gene TRBV2; 9 nucleotides match TRBD2. Germline-derived CDR1 and CDR2 are SNHLY and FYNNEI. This CDR3 has 15 residues. Losses at the gene ends were 8 bases for V and 7 bases for J; bases not matched to a gene: 12. In DNA form, the CDR3 reads TGTGCCAGCGAGTGGCTAGCGGGATTATTGAATGAGCAGTTCTTC. Translation gives CASEWLAGLLNEQFF.

The sample holds a few counts of this clonotype. The chain carries TRBV7-9 and TRBJ2-5, with 7 bases that match TRBD2. CDR1 SEHNR and CDR2 FQNEAQ come from the germline V gene (reference sequence). V dropped 3 bases and J dropped 5; count of bases not matched to a gene: 6. The CDR3 has 14 amino acids. CDR3 nucleotides: TGTGCCAGCAGCTTTAGAGCGGGAAGGGAGACCCAGTACTTC. This codes for CASSFRAGRETQYF.

The chain carries TRBV7-2 and TRBJ2-7; 9 positions match TRBD2. The CDR3 spans 16 residues. Trimming removed 2 bases from V and 3 bases from J; junction bases left unmatched: 8. Germline CDR1 is SGHTA and CDR2 is FQGNSA. In nucleotides, the CDR3 is TGTGCCAGCAGCTTAAGGGCGGGAGGGGTCTTCTACGAGCAGTACTTC. Amino acids: CASSLRAGGVFYEQYF.

This clonotype was found many times. The V and J genes are TRBV5-8 and TRBJ1-5; D is unclear. The CDR3 loop spans 15 amino acids. Looked up from germline, CDR1 is SGHTS and CDR2 is YDEGEE. V was trimmed by 2 bases and J by 0 bases, leaving 9 bases between them. CDR3 nucleotides: TGTGCCAGCAGCTTTCGAGGATATAGCAATCAGCCCCAGCATTTT. This encodes CASSFRGYSNQPQHF. The whole variable domain, remainder taken from reference TRBV5-8 and TRBJ1-5, is EAGVTQSPTHLIKTRGQQATLRCSPISGHTSVYWYQQALGLGLQFLLWYDEGEERNRGNFPPRFSGRQFPNYSSELNVNALELEDSALYLCASSFRGYSNQPQHFGDGTRLSIL.

At least ten counts were recorded for this clonotype. V usage is TRBV6-2 or TRBV6-3 and J usage is TRBJ1-2, with D possibly TRBD1 on 6 matching bases. Germline-derived CDR1 and CDR2 are MNHEY and SVGEGT. The CDR3 totals 13 residues. CDR3 nucleotide sequence: TGTGCAATTCGACAGGACCAAAACTATGGCTACACCTTC. It specifies CAIRQDQNYGYTF.

This clonotype was detected many times. V usage is TRBV29-1 and J usage is TRBJ2-7, with a weak D call TRBD1 (6 bases). V was cut by 6 bases and J by 0 bases, with 15 bases left in between. The CDR3 is 14 amino acids. The germline V gene encodes CDR1 SQVTM and CDR2 ANQGSEA. The CDR3 nucleotides read TGCAGCGTCGCCCTCCGGGACAACTCCTACGAGCAGTACTTC. The encoded protein is CSVALRDNSYEQYF.

As concerns this clonotype: The conserved phenylalanine or tryptophan is not found at the CDR3 terminus, so this likely reflects a read error. V and J are TRBV20-1 and TRBJ1-4; D possibly corresponds to TRBD1 (6 bases). V was pared by 3 bases and J by 8 bases, with 13 bases between. The germline gives CDR1 DFQATT, CDR2 SNEGSKA (reference sequence). The CDR3 runs 13 residues. CDR3 amino acids: CSASLGGKEKLFC. The CDR3 bases are TGCAGTGCTAGTTTGGGGGGCAAGGAAAAACTGTTTTGT.

This clonotype was recorded many times. The rearrangement joins TRBV7-2 to TRBJ1-2; 7 bases match TRBD1. The CDR3 has 12 amino acids. CDR1 and CDR2 from the germline V gene are SGHTA and FQGNSA. With V trimmed by 8 bases and J by 0 bases, 0 bases remained unmatched. CDR3 in DNA: TGTGCCAGCGGGACAGCTAACTATGGCTACACCTTC. It encodes CASGTANYGYTF.

This clonotype was picked up many times. The chain combines TRBV6-1 with TRBJ2-7; D gene unclear. The germline gives CDR1 MNHNS, CDR2 SASEGT. CDR3 length: 12 amino acids. V was trimmed by 4 bases and J by 6 bases, leaving 10 bases between them. The DNA of the CDR3 is TGTGCCAGCAGTGTCAACGGTCCCGAGCAGTACTTC. Protein product: CASSVNGPEQYF.

This clonotype has a single count. A clone one base away is much larger, so this may be a read error. This chain uses TRBV10-3 with TRBJ2-6; no clear D. The CDR3 covers 16 residues. V was cut by 11 bases and J by 4 bases, with 21 bases left in between. The germline V gene encodes CDR1 ENHRY and CDR2 SYGVKD. The CDR3 coding sequence is TGTGCCGGCAGTTCGGCTTATACGAGGGGGGCCAACGTCCTGACTTTC. Protein sequence: CAGSSAYTRGANVLTF.

The chain links TRBV7-9 to TRBJ2-7; 8 positions match TRBD2. The CDR3 has 18 amino acids. The germline CDR1 and CDR2 sequences are SEHNR and FQNEAQ (reference sequence). Trimming at V came to 5 bases and at J to 9 bases, leaving 24 bases not matched to a gene. CDR3 coding DNA: TGTGCCAGCAGCCAAGATCTTAACGGGAGGGCCCTAGGGAGTCGGCAGTACTTC. This codes for CASSQDLNGRALGSRQYF.

The chain recombines TRBV7-8 with TRBJ2-1; a weak D match, TRBD2 (6 bases). The CDR3 has 14 amino acids. The V and J ends lost 5 bases and 7 bases respectively, with 15 bases between them. Germline-derived CDR1 and CDR2 are SGHVS and FQNEAQ. CDR3 DNA sequence: TGTGCCAGCAGCCCTCACGGGACTCGGAATGAGCAGTTCTTC. This codes for CASSPHGTRNEQFF. Based on the CDR3 plus reference TRBV7-8 and TRBJ2-1, the full variable domain is GAGVSQSPRYKVAKRGQDVALRCDPISGHVSLFWYQQALGQGPEFLTYFQNEAQLDKSGLPSDRFFAERPEGSVSTLKIQRTQQEDSAVYLCASSPHGTRNEQFFGPGTRLTVL.

This clonotype was found many times. The rearrangement joins TRBV20-1 to TRBJ2-7; 7 bases map to TRBD2. The V and J ends lost 0 bases and 4 bases, in that order; junction bases with no gene match: 12. The germline V gene encodes CDR1 DFQATT and CDR2 SNEGSKA (reference sequence). CDR3 length: 16 amino acids. The CDR3 DNA reads as TGCAGTGCTAGAGACCCGCGCCTCGCGGGAGTTTACGAGCAGTACTTC. This codes for CSARDPRLAGVYEQYF.

Here the CDR3 reads CSAYTGGASEKLFF. CDR3 nucleotide sequence: TGCAGTGCTTATACAGGGGGGGCGAGTGAAAAACTGTTTTTT. The chain employs TRBV20-1 and TRBJ1-4; 8 positions agree with TRBD1. V lost 5 bases and J lost 7; bases outside the gene matches: 9. The germline CDR1 and CDR2 sequences are DFQATT and SNEGSKA (reference sequence). The CDR3 runs to 14 residues.

This clonotype was seen only a few times. The chain joins TRBV19 to TRBJ1-2; weak D call: TRBD1 (5 bases). V shed 3 bases and J shed 8 bases, with 25 bases lying between them. The CDR3 spans 17 residues. Germline values: CDR1 LNHDA, CDR2 SQIVND (reference sequence). The CDR3 bases are TGTGCCAGTAGTATCTGGTCCCTGACAGAACCTACGGGAGGCTACACCTTC. Protein: CASSIWSLTEPTGGYTF.

This clonotype was found a few times. The J gene is TRBJ1-1, the V gene TRBV25-1; D is uncertain. The CDR3 length is 15 residues. Germline CDR1 MGHDK, CDR2 SYGVNS. The V and J ends lost 6 bases and 0 bases respectively, with 14 bases between them. The CDR3 DNA is TGTGCCAGCAGCTCGGCAGCGGCGATGAACACTGAAGCTTTCTTT. This sequence encodes CASSSAAAMNTEAFF.

In this sample, this clonotype turned up a few times. The rearrangement links TRBV24-1 to TRBJ2-3; D gene unclear. Germline V CDR1 and CDR2: KGHDR, SFDVKD. The CDR3 spans 13 residues. Trimming shortened V by 4 bases and J by 4 bases, and 8 bases separated the two germline ends. CDR3 sequence: CATSEGGSDTQYF. CDR3 in DNA: TGTGCCACCAGTGAAGGTGGATCAGATACGCAGTATTTT.

This clonotype came up a few times. The chain links TRBV29-1 to TRBJ2-2; D unresolved. The V end lost 2 bases, the J end lost 0 bases, and 10 bases lay between the germline ends. The CDR3 extends over 15 amino acids. CDR1 and CDR2 from the germline V gene are SQVTM and ANQGSEA. CDR3 protein: CSVEKPPTNTGELFF. DNA for the CDR3: TGCAGCGTTGAAAAGCCTCCAACGAACACCGGGGAGCTGTTTTTT.

This clonotype has a count of ten or more. V is TRBV12-3 or TRBV12-4 and J is TRBJ1-5; possible D gene TRBD1, 5 bases. Trimming removed 6 bases at V and 3 bases at J, with 15 bases between. The CDR3 length is 15 residues. In DNA, the CDR3 is TGTGCCAGCAGCATTAGTTCGGACAACAATCAGCCCCAGCATTTT. Its protein is CASSISSDNNQPQHF.

This clonotype was seen a few times. This chain connects TRBV5-1 to TRBJ1-2; TRBD1 aligns across 8 bases. Looked up from germline, CDR1 is SGHRS and CDR2 is YFSETQ. The CDR3 is 11 residues long. Trimming at V came to 7 bases and at J to 4 bases, leaving 0 bases not matched to a gene. As DNA, the CDR3 is TGCGCCAGCGGGACAGGCTATGGCTACACCTTC. It specifies CASGTGYGYTF.

Many counts were recorded for this clonotype. V usage is TRBV6-1 and J usage is TRBJ1-5; 7 nucleotides agree with TRBD1. The CDR3 sequence is 13 residues long. From germline, CDR1 is MNHNS and CDR2 SASEGT. The V and J ends lost 8 bases and 2 bases, in that order; junction bases with no gene match: 3. CDR3 in amino acids: CASETGRNQPQHF. The CDR3 region has the DNA TGTGCCAGCGAGACAGGGCGCAATCAGCCCCAGCATTTT.

This clonotype was recorded many times. The rearrangement joins TRBV2 to TRBJ2-5; the D gene is possibly TRBD1 (6 bases). Per germline, CDR1 SNHLY and CDR2 FYNNEI. V was clipped by 3 bases and J by 2 bases, with 7 bases between them. This CDR3 has 13 residues. The CDR3, as DNA: TGTGCCAGCAGTGAGGGGGCTCAAGAGACCCAGTACTTC. As protein: CASSEGAQETQYF.